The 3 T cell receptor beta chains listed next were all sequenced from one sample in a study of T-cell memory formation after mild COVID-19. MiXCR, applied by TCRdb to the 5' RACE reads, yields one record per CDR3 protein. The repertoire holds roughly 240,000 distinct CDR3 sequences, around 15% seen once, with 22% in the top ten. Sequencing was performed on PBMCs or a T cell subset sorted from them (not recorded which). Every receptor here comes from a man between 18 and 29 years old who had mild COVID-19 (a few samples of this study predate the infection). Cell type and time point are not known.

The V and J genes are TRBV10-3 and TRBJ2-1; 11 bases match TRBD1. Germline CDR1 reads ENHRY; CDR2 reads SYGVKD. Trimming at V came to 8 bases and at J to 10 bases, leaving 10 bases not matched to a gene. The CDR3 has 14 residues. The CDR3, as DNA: TGTGCCATCGGAGGGACAGGGGGAATTGGGGAGCAGTTCTTC. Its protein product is CAIGGTGGIGEQFF.

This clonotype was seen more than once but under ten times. The CDR3 loop reads CASSFGGESTSTDTQYF. Here the CDR3 DNA reads TGCGCCAGCAGCTTTGGCGGGGAGTCAACTAGCACAGATACGCAGTATTTT. The chain recombines TRBV5-1 with TRBJ2-3; perhaps TRBD2 as D (6 bases). The CDR3 spans 17 residues. Germline CDR1 reads SGHRS; CDR2 reads YFSETQ. Trimming pared 2 bases from V and 0 bases from J, leaving 16 bases between.

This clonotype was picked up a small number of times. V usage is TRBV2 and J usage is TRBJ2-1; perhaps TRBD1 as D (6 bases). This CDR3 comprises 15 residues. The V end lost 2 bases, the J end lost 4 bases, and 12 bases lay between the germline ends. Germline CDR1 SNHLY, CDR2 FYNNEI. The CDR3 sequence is CASSERPDRYNEQFF. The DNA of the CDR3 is TGTGCCAGCAGTGAAAGGCCGGACAGATACAATGAGCAGTTCTTC. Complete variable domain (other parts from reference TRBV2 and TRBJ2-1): EPEVTQTPSHQVTQMGQEVILRCVPISNHLYFYWYRQILGQKVEFLVSFYNNEISEKSEIFDDQFSVERPDGSNFTLKIRSTKLEDSAMYFCASSERPDRYNEQFFGPGTRLTVL.